This TCR beta chain was observed in a study of blood T cell repertoires in COVID-19. Study information: The United States, Italy and Spain provided the acute and convalescent COVID-19 samples. Sample material is recorded as cDNA or gDNA derived from T cells, B-cell-depleted T cells, or PBMCs.

Authors' data handling: Amplification with reference gene primers provided the estimates of nucleated cell counts. Data came from immunoSEQ multiplex PCR; TCRdb stores just in-frame clones and leaves some out. The D gene and trimming were derived from the DNA, and the V and J assignments and clone size from that table. This table holds 200,000 to 300,000 clones, approximately 86% found once. V lost 4 bases, J lost 2 bases, and 8 bases lay in between. The germline V gene has CDR1 SGHRS and CDR2 YFSETQ. This CDR3 region has 13 residues. Cohort assignment relied on participant-reported clinical history. The specimen was PBMCs or T cells enriched from blood (not recorded which). V usage is TRBV5-1 and J usage is TRBJ2-3; weak D call: TRBD2 (6 bases). The clonotype originates from a woman in her thirties or forties with acute COVID-19. In nucleotides, the CDR3 is TGCGCCAGCAGCGTAGCGGTCACAGATACGCAGTATTTT. Amino acids: CASSVAVTDTQYF.